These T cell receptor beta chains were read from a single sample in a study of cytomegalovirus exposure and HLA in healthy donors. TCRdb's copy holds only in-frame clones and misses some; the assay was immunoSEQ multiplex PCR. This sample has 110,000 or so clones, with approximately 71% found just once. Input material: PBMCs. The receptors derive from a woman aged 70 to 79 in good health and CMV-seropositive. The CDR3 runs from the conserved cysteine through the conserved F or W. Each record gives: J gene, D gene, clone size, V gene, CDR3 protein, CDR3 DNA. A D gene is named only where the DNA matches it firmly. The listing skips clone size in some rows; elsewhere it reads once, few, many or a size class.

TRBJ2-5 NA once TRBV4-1 CASSQTPGQIQETQYF TGCGCCAGCAGCCAGACCCCAGGACAAATCCAAGAGACCCAGTACTTC
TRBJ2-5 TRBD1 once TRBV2 CASGGQGVETQYF TGTGCCAGCGGTGGACAGGGGGTAGAGACCCAGTACTTC
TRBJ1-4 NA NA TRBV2 CASSEWSMQTNEKLFF TGTGCCAGCAGTGAGTGGAGCATGCAGACTAATGAAAAACTGTTTTTT
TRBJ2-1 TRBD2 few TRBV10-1 CASSASGGRASEQFF TGCGCCAGCAGCGCTAGCGGGGGCCGGGCGAGTGAGCAGTTCTTC
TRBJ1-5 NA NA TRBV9 CASSVAGGTNQPQHF TGTGCCAGCAGCGTAGCCGGGGGAACCAATCAGCCCCAGCATTTT
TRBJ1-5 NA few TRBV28 CASSPSRPDSNQPQHF TGTGCCAGCAGTCCTAGCAGGCCCGATAGCAATCAGCCCCAGCATTTT
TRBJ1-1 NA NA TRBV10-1 CASSESQGYTEAFF TGCGCCAGCAGTGAGTCCCAGGGTTACACTGAAGCTTTCTTT
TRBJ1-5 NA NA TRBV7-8 CASSLGGHLSNQPQHF TGTGCCAGCAGCTTAGGGGGACACCTTAGCAATCAGCCCCAGCATTTT
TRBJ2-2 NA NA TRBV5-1 CASGPGGGELFF TGCGCCAGCGGCCCGGGTGGCGGGGAGCTGTTTTTT
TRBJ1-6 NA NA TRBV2 CASSLSDRQGGSPLHF TGTGCCAGCAGCCTTTCCGATCGGCAGGGAGGTTCACCCCTCCACTTT
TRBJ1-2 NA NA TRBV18 CASSPYLLAGGNYGYTF TGTGCCAGCTCACCCTATCTATTGGCAGGAGGTAACTATGGCTACACCTTC
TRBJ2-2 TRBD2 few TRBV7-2 CASSPRTSGGANTGELFF TGTGCCAGCAGCCCAAGAACTAGCGGGGGGGCGAACACCGGGGAGCTGTTTTTT
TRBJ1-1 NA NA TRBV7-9 CASSTETNTEAFF TGTGCCAGCAGCACCGAGACTAACACTGAAGCTTTCTTT
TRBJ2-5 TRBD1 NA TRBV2 CASNPDRDRGRETQYF TGTGCCAGCAACCCGGACCGGGACAGGGGGCGAGAGACCCAGTACTTC
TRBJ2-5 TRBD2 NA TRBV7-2 CASSPAAPTSGYRGETQYF TGTGCCAGCAGCCCCGCGGCCCCTACTAGCGGTTATAGGGGGGAGACCCAGTACTTC
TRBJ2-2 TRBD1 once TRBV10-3 CAIGEAGTGAGELFF TGTGCCATCGGGGAGGCCGGGACAGGGGCCGGGGAGCTGTTTTTT
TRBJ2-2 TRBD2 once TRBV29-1 CSVEGERGGSGTGELFF TGCAGCGTCGAAGGGGAGCGGGGGGGCTCGGGCACCGGGGAGCTGTTTTTT
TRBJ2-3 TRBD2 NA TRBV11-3 CASSRTSGGSRTDTQYF TGTGCCAGCAGCCGAACTAGCGGGGGTTCCCGCACAGATACGCAGTATTTT
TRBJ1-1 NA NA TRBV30 CAWKGQPNTEAFF TGTGCCTGGAAAGGACAGCCTAACACTGAAGCTTTCTTT
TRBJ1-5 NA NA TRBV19 CASSITGNNQPQHF TGTGCCAGTAGTATAACAGGGAACAATCAGCCCCAGCATTTT
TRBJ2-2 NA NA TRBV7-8 CASSLVRPSLNTGELFF TGTGCCAGCAGCTTAGTCAGGCCCAGCCTAAACACCGGGGAGCTGTTTTTT
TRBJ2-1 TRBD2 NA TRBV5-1 CASSLGGEGGEQFF TGCGCCAGCAGCTTGGGCGGGGAGGGAGGTGAGCAGTTCTTC
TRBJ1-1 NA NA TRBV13 CASSLGGAGTEAFF TGTGCCAGCAGCTTAGGGGGGGCAGGGACTGAAGCTTTCTTT
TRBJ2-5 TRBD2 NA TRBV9 CASSAGLAGGQETQYF TGTGCCAGCAGCGCGGGACTAGCGGGGGGCCAAGAGACCCAGTACTTC
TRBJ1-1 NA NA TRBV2 CASRGRYTEAFF TGTGCCTCACGCGGCCGATACACTGAAGCTTTCTTT
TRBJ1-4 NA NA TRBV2 CASSPGGAANEKLFF TGTGCCAGCAGCCCTGGGGGGGCTGCTAATGAAAAACTGTTTTTT
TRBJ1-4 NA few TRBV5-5 CASSSQNEKLFF TGTGCCAGCAGCTCCCAGAATGAAAAACTGTTTTTT
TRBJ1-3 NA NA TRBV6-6 CASSYNRASSGNTIYF TGTGCCAGCAGTTACAACAGGGCAAGCTCTGGAAACACCATATATTTT
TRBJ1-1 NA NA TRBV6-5 CASSSRGNTEAFF TGTGCCAGCAGCTCAAGGGGGAACACTGAAGCTTTCTTT
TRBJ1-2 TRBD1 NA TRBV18 CASSPPRTGYGYTF TGTGCCAGCTCACCACCCCGGACAGGTTATGGCTACACCTTC
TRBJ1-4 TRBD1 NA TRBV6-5 CASRYSGQGWEKLFF TGTGCCAGCAGGTACTCTGGACAGGGCTGGGAAAAACTGTTTTTT
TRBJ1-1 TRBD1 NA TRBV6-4 CASSEGTGFSTEAFF TGTGCCAGCAGTGAAGGGACAGGGTTTAGCACTGAAGCTTTCTTT
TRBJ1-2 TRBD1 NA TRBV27 CASSYGQGAGGYTF TGTGCCAGCAGTTACGGGCAGGGGGCCGGGGGCTACACCTTC
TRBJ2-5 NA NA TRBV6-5 CASRSSLTGETQYF TGTGCCAGCAGATCATCACTAACCGGGGAGACCCAGTACTTC
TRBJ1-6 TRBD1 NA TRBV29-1 CSARQGRIDSPLHF TGCAGCGCCCGACAGGGAAGGATAGACTCACCCCTCCACTTT
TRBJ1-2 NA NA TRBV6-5 CASSYNYGGYTF TGTGCCAGCAGTTACAACTATGGAGGCTACACCTTC
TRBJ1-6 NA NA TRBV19 CASSYGTSNSPLHF TGTGCCAGTAGTTACGGGACAAGTAATTCACCCCTCCACTTT
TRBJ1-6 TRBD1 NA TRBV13 CASSTTGGINSPLHF TGTGCCAGCAGCACCACAGGGGGCATTAATTCACCCCTCCACTTT
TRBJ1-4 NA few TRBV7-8 CASSPPAAFNEKLFF TGTGCCAGCAGCCCCCCGGCGGCGTTTAATGAAAAACTGTTTTTT
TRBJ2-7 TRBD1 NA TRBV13 CASSSSGTAHYEQYF TGTGCCAGCAGCTCGTCCGGGACAGCCCACTACGAGCAGTACTTC
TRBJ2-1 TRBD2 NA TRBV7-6 CASSSTSGGYNEQFF TGTGCCAGCAGCTCCACTAGCGGGGGCTACAATGAGCAGTTCTTC
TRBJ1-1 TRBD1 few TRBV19 CASSTGQGMNTEAFF TGTGCCAGTAGTACGGGACAGGGGATGAACACTGAAGCTTTCTTT
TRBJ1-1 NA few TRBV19 CASSIPTGRFTEAFF TGTGCCAGTAGTATCCCAACAGGGCGGTTCACTGAAGCTTTCTTT
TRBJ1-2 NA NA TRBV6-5 CATLRAGEYGYTF TGTGCCACCCTCCGGGCGGGAGAATATGGCTACACCTTC
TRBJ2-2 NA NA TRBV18 CASSLDRFTGELFF TGTGCCAGCTCTCTTGACAGGTTCACCGGGGAGCTGTTTTTT
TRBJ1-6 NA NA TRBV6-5 CASSSPAAGRNSPLHF TGTGCCAGCAGTTCTCCCGCGGCCGGCCGAAATTCACCCCTCCACTTT
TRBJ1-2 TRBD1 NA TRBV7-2 CASSTLDRGKVYTF TGTGCCAGCAGCACCTTGGACAGGGGGAAAGTCTACACCTTC
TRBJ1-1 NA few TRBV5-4 CAVWNRLSLNTEAFF TGTGCCGTCTGGAACAGGCTCTCCCTTAACACTGAAGCTTTCTTT
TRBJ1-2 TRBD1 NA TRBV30 CAWSVLSWQGDFYGYTF TGTGCCTGGAGTGTACTATCTTGGCAGGGGGACTTCTATGGCTACACCTTC
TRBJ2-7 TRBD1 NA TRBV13 CASSGETGQYEQYF TGTGCCAGCAGCGGGGAGACAGGGCAGTACGAGCAGTACTTC
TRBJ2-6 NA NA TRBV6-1 CASSEGGGSSGANVLTF TGTGCCAGCAGTGAAGGGGGGGGCTCCTCTGGGGCCAACGTCCTGACTTTC
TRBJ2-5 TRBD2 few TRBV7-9 CASRRPYRGGRAKQETQYF TGTGCCAGCAGACGACCATACCGGGGGGGGCGGGCCAAACAAGAGACCCAGTACTTC
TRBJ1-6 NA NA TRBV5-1 CASSFGNLDSPLHF TGCGCCAGCAGCTTCGGGAACCTCGATTCACCCCTCCACTTT
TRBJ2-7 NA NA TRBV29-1 CSVGHYEQYF TGCAGCGTTGGGCACTACGAGCAGTACTTC